This TCR beta chain emerged from a study of blood T cell repertoires in COVID-19 (dated by TCRdb to about 2020). For context, the study as a whole: Samples from collaborators originated in the United States, Italy and Spain and spanned both the acute and convalescent phases of COVID-19. The prospective study material was composed of cDNA or gDNA derived from T cells, B-cell-depleted T cells, or PBMCs. Subjects who had been exposed to COVID-19, were actively infected with it, or had recovered from it provided the deeply sampled blood TCRbeta repertoires that made up the dataset. A freely available public database, intended as a resource for researchers studying the immune response to SARS-CoV-2, is where the repertoires were released. The samples were drawn from the first 160 participants of the ongoing ImmuneRACE study and from 1,254 subjects provided by 6 global collaborators. Sample metadata almost always included a de-identified subject ID, COVID-19 status, age in years and sex. HLA class I and class II types, where available, came from metadata supplied by the sample provider rather than from assay-based typing. What the research found in general, with its limitations: Clinical and demographic metadata were provided uncurated, with the amount varying by source and participant.

TCRbeta CDR3 regions were amplified from genomic DNA using the immunoSEQ Assay, a bias-controlled multiplex PCR. The paper's processing steps were these. The number of nucleated cells in each sample was estimated by amplification of reference gene primers within the assay. Sequence reads were collapsed and filtered to measure the absolute abundance of every unique TCRbeta CDR3 rearrangement. For each sample, productive Simpson clonality was calculated as the square root of Simpson's diversity index across productive rearrangements. TCRdb retrieved this table from immuneACCESS and kept in-frame rearrangements only. Not all clones are present; in checked studies, unresolved V genes account for under half, and no reason is known for the remainder. That table is the source of V, J and clone size, and D and trimming were worked out from the DNA. Present in this sample are over 200,000 clones, approximately 80% of which were seen just once. Less than 2% of the sample lies in the top ten.

The germline V gene (reference sequence) specifies SGHKS as CDR1 and YYEKEE as CDR2. Its CDR3 holds 15 amino acids, cysteine through phenylalanine. Kept here is only the CDR3 DNA, which spans 45 bases and is read in frame from base 1. V ends up 4 bases short and J 4 bases short, with an unmatched junction base count of 5. In the prospective study, participants were roughly 18 to 100 years old, resided in 20 to 30 geographic areas of the United States, and were enrolled through a virtual design. In the prospective study, participants were assigned to cohorts based on the clinical history participants reported in a screening survey and a study questionnaire. For ImmuneRACE Cohort 3, a participant was defined as recovered based on two consecutive negative NP/OP PCR tests, clearance by a healthcare professional, or resolution of symptoms. Each participant in the prospective study had whole blood, serum and a nasopharyngeal or oropharyngeal swab collected by mobile phlebotomists. Prospective study participants could optionally give additional blood draws and questionnaires over a roughly two-month period. Prospective study blood samples were shipped either frozen or at room temperature before DNA extraction.

In the case of this clone: Its cognate antigen has yet to be identified. No base qualities exist here, and no much larger clone lies one base off it.

The sequenced sample consisted of PBMCs or T cells enriched from blood (not recorded which). The sequence was obtained from a man between 60 and 75 years old who had recovered from COVID-19. The rearrangement combines TRBV5-5 with TRBJ1-4; TRBD1 matches 9 bases in the middle. The CDR3 protein is CASSPGQGRNEKLFF. The nucleotide sequence reads TGTGCCAGCAGCCCTGGACAGGGGCGTAATGAAAAACTGTTTTTT. The entire variable domain, with the stretches around the CDR3 drawn from the reference TRBV5-5 and TRBJ1-4 proteins, is DAGVTQSPTHLIKTRGQQVTLRCSPISGHKSVSWYQQVLGQGPQFIFQYYEKEERGRGNFPDRFSARQFPNYSSELNVNALLLGDSALYLCASSPGQGRNEKLFFGSGTQLSVL.